The following is a TCR beta chain sequence with its context. Its antigen remains unidentified. Profiling relied on immunoSEQ multiplex PCR, and the TCRdb table lists in-frame clones only, not all of them. The data contain over 100,000 clones, roughly 88% of them singletons. This sample was included in a study of T cell responses to AZD1222 COVID-19 vaccine. This CDR3 is built from 15 residues. The V and J ends lost 5 bases and 8 bases, in that order; junction bases with no gene match: 9. From germline, CDR1 is SGHAT and CDR2 FQNNGV. Findings and limits, study-wide: Elevations in Spike-specific TCR breadth and depth followed administration of two AZD1222 doses. Sampled repertoires all dated from after the peak T cell response. Possibly, clonal diversity was underestimated; donors were largely white British and included more females.

The clonotype originates from an adult in good health. This chain links TRBV11-2 with TRBJ1-1; 12 bases fit TRBD1. Sequences were derived from peripheral blood, sampled on day 0 of MenACWY control vaccination. CDR3 nucleotide sequence: TGTGCCAGCAGCCTGGGACAGGGGGCGCCGGAAGAAGCTTTCTTT. Encoded protein: CASSLGQGAPEEAFF.